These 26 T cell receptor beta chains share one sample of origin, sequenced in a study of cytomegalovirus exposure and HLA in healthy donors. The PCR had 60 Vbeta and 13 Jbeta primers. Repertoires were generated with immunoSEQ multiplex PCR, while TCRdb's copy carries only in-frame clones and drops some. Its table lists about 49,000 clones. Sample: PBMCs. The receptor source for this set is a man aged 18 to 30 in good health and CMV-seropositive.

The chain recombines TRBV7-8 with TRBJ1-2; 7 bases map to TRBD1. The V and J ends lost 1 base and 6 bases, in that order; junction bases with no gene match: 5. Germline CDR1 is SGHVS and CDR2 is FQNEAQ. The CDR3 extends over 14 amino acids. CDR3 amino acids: CASSLGDRADGYTF. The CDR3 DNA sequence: TGTGCCAGCAGCTTAGGAGACAGGGCCGATGGCTACACCTTC.

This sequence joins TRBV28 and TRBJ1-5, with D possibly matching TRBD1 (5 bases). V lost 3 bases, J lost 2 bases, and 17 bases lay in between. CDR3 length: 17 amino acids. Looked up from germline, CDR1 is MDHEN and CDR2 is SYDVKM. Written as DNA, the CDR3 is TGTGCCAGCAGTTTCTTTGGCAGGGATTCGGGCAATCAGCCCCAGCATTTT. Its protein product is CASSFFGRDSGNQPQHF.

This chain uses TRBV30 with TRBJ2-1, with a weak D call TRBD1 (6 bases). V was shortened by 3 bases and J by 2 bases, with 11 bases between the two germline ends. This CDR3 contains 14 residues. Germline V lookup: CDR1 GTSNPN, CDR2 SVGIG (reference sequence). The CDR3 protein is CAWSEGGPYNEQFF. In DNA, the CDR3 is TGTGCCTGGAGCGAAGGGGGTCCCTACAATGAGCAGTTCTTC. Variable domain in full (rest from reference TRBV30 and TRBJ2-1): SQTIHQWPATLVQPVGSPLSLECTVEGTSNPNLYWYRQAAGRGLQLLFYSVGIGQISSEVPQNLSASRPQDRQFILSSKKLLLSDSGFYLCAWSEGGPYNEQFFGPGTRLTVL.

The CDR3 region is CASSRQGMEQYF. CDR3 nucleotide sequence: TGTGCCAGCAGTCGACAGGGGATGGAGCAGTACTTC. This chain connects TRBV25-1 to TRBJ2-7; 8 positions match TRBD1. V trimming: 5 bases; J trimming: 7 bases; junction bases outside the gene matches: 4. The CDR3 extends over 12 amino acids. Germline assignment: CDR1 MGHDK and CDR2 SYGVNS.

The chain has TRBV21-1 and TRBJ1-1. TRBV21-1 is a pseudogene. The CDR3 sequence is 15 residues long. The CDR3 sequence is CASSNAEDRNTEAFF. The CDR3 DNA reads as TGTGCCAGCAGCAACGCGGAAGACCGGAACACTGAAGCTTTCTTT.

The CDR3 DNA reads as TGTGCCAGCAGTTTATTAGCGCGCTTGACGGATCAGCCCCAGCATTTT. Translation gives CASSLLARLTDQPQHF. The chain couples TRBV27 to TRBJ1-5, with D unresolved. The CDR3 totals 16 residues. Trimming pared 1 base from V and 5 bases from J, leaving 15 bases between. The germline CDR1 and CDR2 sequences are MNHEY and SMNVEV (reference sequence).

In DNA form, the CDR3 reads TGTGCCAGCAGTTTCAGGGATGCAACTAATGAAAAACTGTTTTTT. Its translation is CASSFRDATNEKLFF. V is TRBV27 and J is TRBJ1-4; weak D call: TRBD1 (5 bases). CDR1 is MNHEY and CDR2 is SMNVEV in the germline V gene (reference sequence). CDR3 length: 15 residues. The ends were cut back, 3 bases at V and 0 bases at J, with 8 bases in the middle.

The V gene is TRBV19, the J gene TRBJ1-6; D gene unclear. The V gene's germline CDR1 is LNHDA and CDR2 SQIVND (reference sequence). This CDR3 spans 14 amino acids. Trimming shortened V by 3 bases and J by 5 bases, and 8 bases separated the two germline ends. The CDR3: CASSMYPDNSPLHF. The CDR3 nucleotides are TGTGCCAGTAGTATGTACCCGGATAATTCACCCCTCCACTTT.

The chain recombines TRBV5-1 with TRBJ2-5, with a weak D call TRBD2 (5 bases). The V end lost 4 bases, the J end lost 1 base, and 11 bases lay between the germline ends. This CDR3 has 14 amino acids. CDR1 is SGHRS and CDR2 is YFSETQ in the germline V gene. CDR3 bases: TGCGCCAGCAGCCTAGCCGACGGCCAAGAGACCCAGTACTTC. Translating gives CASSLADGQETQYF.

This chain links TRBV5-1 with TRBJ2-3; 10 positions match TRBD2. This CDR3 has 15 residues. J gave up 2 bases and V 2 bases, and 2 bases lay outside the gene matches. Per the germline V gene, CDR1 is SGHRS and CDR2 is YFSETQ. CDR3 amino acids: CASSLTSGVTDTQYF. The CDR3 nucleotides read TGCGCCAGCAGCTTAACTAGCGGGGTCACAGATACGCAGTATTTT.

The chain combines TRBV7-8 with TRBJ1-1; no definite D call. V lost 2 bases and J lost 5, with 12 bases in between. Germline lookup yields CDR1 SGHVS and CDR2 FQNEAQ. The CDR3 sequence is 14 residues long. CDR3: CASSLFRTGTEAFF. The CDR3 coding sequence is TGTGCCAGCAGCTTATTCAGGACGGGAACTGAAGCTTTCTTT.

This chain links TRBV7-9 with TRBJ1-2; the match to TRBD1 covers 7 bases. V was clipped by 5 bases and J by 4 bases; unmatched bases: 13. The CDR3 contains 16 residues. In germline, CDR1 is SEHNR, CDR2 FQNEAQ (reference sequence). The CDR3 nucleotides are TGTGCCAGCAGCCCTCAGGGCGCAGGGGGGAGCTATGGCTACACCTTC. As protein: CASSPQGAGGSYGYTF.

The CDR3 protein is CASRTGQGAYNEQFF. CDR3 bases: TGTGCCAGCAGAACGGGACAGGGGGCCTACAATGAGCAGTTCTTC. The chain couples TRBV11-1 to TRBJ2-1; 11 nucleotides align to TRBD1. V gave up 6 bases and J gave up 2 bases; unmatched junction bases: 3. The CDR3 spans 15 residues. CDR1 is SGHAT and CDR2 is FQDESV in the germline V gene (reference sequence).

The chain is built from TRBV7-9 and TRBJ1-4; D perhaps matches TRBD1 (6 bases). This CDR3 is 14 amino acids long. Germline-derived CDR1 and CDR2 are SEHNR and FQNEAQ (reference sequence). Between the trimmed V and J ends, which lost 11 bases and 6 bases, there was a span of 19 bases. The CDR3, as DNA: TGTGCCTATGTAGGGACACTAGTTGATGAAAAACTGTTTTTT. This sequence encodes CAYVGTLVDEKLFF.

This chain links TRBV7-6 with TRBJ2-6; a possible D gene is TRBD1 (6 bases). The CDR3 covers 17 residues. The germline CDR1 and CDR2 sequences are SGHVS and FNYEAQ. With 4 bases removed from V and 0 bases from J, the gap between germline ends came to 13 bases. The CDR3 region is CASSYGQYSSGANVLTF. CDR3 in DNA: TGTGCCAGCAGCTATGGACAGTACTCCTCTGGGGCCAACGTCCTGACTTTC.

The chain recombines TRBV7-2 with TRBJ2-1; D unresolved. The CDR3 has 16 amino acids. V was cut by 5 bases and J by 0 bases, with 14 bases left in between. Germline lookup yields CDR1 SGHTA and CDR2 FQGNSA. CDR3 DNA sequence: TGTGCCAGCAGCCCCGACTCCCTTAGCTCCTACAATGAGCAGTTCTTC. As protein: CASSPDSLSSYNEQFF.

The CDR3 coding sequence is TGTGCCAGCGACTCCGGGAACTATGAGCAGTTCTTC. It is translated as CASDSGNYEQFF. The V and J genes are TRBV21-1 and TRBJ2-1; the DNA was not compared with TRBD2, the D call given in the table. TRBV21-1 represents a pseudogene. The CDR3 consists of 12 residues.

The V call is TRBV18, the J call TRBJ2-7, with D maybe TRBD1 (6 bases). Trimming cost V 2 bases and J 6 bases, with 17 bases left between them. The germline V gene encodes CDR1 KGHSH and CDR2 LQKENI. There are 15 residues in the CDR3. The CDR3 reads CASSPYTGFDTEQYF. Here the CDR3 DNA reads TGTGCCAGCTCACCATACACAGGGTTTGATACCGAGCAGTACTTC.

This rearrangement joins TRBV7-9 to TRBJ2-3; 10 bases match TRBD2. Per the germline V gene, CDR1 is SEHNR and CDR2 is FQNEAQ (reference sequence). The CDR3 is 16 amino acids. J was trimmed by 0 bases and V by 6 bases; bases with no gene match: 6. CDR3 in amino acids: CASSLGLATSTDTQYF. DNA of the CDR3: TGTGCCAGCAGTTTGGGACTAGCGACTAGCACAGATACGCAGTATTTT.

The CDR3, as DNA: TGCGCCAGCAGCTTGGCGTCTAGGGGGAACACTGAAGCTTTCTTT. Protein product: CASSLASRGNTEAFF. The V and J genes are TRBV5-1 and TRBJ1-1; a possible D gene is TRBD1 (5 bases). Trimming cost V 0 bases and J 1 base, with 10 bases left between them. The CDR3 has 15 amino acids. Germline loops: CDR1 SGHRS, CDR2 YFSETQ. The whole variable domain, filled in from reference TRBV5-1 and TRBJ1-1, reads KAGVTQTPRYLIKTRGQQVTLSCSPISGHRSVSWYQQTPGQGLQFLFEYFSETQRNKGNFPGRFSGRQFSNSRSEMNVSTLELGDSALYLCASSLASRGNTEAFFGQGTRLTVV.

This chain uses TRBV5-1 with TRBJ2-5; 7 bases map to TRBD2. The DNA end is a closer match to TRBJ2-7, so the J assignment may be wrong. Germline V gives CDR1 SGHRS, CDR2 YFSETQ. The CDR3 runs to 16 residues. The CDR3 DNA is TGCGCCAGCAGCTCGTCTAGCGGAACATTCTCCTACGAGCAGTACTTC. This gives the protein CASSSSSGTFSYEQYF.

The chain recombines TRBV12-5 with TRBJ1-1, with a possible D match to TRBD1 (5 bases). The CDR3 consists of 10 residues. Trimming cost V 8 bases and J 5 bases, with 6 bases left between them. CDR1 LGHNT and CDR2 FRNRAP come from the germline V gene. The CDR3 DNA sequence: TGTGCTAGTAGGGGAACTGAAGCTTTCTTT. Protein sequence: CASRGTEAFF.

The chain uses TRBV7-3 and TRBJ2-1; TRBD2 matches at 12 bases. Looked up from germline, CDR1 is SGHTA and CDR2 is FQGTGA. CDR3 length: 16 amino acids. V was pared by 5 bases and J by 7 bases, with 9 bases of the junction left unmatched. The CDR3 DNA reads TGTGCCAGCAGCCCGGGACTAGCGGGTCACGGGAATGAGCAGTTCTTC. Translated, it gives CASSPGLAGHGNEQFF.

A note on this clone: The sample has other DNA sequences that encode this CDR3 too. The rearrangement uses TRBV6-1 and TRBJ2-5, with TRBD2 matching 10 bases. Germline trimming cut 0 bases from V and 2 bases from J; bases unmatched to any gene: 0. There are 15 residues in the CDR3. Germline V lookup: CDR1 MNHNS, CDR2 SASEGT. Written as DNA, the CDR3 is TGTGCCAGCAGTGAAGCAGCGGGAGGGCAAGAGACCCAGTACTTC. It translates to CASSEAAGGQETQYF.

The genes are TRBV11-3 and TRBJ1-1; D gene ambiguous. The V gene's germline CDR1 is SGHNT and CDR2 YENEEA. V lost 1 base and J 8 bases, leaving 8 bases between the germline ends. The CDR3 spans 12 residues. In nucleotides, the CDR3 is TGTGCCAGCAGCTTAGTTGCAGGAGAAGCTTTCTTT. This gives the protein CASSLVAGEAFF.

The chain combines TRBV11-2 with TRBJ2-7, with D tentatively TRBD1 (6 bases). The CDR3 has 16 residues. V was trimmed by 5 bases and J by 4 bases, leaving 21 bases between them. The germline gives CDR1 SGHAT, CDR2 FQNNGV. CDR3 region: CASSPRQAHPPYEQYF. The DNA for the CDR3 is TGTGCCAGCAGCCCCCGACAGGCGCATCCTCCTTACGAGCAGTACTTC.